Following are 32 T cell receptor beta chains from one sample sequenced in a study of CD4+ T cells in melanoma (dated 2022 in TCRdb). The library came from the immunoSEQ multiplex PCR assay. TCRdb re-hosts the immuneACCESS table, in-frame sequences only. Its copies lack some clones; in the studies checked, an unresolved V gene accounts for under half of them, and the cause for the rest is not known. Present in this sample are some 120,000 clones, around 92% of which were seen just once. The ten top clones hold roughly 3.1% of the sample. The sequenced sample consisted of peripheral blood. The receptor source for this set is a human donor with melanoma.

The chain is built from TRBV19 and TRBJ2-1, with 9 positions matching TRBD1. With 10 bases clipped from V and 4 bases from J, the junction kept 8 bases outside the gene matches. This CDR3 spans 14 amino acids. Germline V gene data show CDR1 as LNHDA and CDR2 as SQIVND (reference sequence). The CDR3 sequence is CANKTGGSYNEQFF. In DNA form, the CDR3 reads TGTGCCAATAAGACAGGGGGGTCTTACAATGAGCAGTTCTTC.

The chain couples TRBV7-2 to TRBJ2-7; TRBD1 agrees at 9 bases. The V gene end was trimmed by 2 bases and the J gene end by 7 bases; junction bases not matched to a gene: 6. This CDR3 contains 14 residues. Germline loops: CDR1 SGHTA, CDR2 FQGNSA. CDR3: CASSLSGTGLEQYF. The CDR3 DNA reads TGTGCCAGCAGCTTATCCGGGACAGGGCTGGAGCAGTACTTC.

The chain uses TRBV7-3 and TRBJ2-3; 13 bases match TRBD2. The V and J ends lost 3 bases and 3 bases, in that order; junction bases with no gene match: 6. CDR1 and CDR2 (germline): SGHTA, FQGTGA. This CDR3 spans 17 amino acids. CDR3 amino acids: CASSFRTSGRGTDTQYF. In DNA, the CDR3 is TGTGCCAGCAGCTTCCGGACTAGCGGGAGAGGGACAGATACGCAGTATTTT.

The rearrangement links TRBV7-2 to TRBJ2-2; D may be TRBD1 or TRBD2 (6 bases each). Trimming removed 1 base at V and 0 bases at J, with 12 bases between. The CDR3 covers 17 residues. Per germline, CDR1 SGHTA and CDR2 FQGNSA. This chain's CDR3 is CASSLDRGTTNTGELFF. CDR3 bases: TGTGCCAGCAGCTTAGACCGCGGGACAACGAACACCGGGGAGCTGTTTTTT. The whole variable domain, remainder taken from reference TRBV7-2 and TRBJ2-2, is GAGVSQSPSNKVTEKGKDVELRCDPISGHTALYWYRQSLGQGLEFLIYFQGNSAPDKSGLPSDRFSAERTGGSVSTLTIQRTQQEDSAVYLCASSLDRGTTNTGELFFGEGSRLTVL.

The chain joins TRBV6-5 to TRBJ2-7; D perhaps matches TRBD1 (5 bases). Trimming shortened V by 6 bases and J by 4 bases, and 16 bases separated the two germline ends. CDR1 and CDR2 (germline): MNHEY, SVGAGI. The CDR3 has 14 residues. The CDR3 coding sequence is TGTGCCAGCAGCCCAGGGTTAGGGTCTTACGAGCAGTACTTC. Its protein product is CASSPGLGSYEQYF.

The CDR3 DNA reads TGCAGCGGCAGCTTAGCCAAAAACATTCAGTACTTC. Amino acid sequence: CSGSLAKNIQYF. This sequence joins TRBV29-1 and TRBJ2-4; unclear D gene. V dropped 7 bases and J dropped 0 bases, with 7 bases sitting between them. The CDR3 is 12 residues long. Germline V CDR1 and CDR2: SQVTM, ANQGSEA.

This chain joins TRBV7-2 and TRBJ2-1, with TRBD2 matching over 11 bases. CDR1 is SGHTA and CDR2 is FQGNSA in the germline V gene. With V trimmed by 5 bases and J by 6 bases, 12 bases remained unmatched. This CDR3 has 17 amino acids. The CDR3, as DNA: TGTGCCAGCAGCCGAGGGACTAGCGGCCAAAGAGGCAATGAGCAGTTCTTC. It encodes CASSRGTSGQRGNEQFF. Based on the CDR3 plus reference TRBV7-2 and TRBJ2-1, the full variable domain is GAGVSQSPSNKVTEKGKDVELRCDPISGHTALYWYRQSLGQGLEFLIYFQGNSAPDKSGLPSDRFSAERTGGSVSTLTIQRTQQEDSAVYLCASSRGTSGQRGNEQFFGPGTRLTVL.

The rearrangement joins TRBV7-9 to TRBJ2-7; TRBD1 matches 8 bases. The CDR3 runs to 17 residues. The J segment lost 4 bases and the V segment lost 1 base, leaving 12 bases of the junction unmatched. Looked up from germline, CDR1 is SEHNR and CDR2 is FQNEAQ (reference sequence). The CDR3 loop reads CASSLGRLGQGPYEQYF. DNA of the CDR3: TGTGCCAGCAGCTTAGGACGGTTAGGACAGGGCCCGTACGAGCAGTACTTC.

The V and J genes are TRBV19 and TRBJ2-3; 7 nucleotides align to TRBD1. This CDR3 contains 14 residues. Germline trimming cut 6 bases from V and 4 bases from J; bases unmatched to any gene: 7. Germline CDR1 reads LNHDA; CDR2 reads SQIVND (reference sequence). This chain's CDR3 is CASRRGQAPDTQYF. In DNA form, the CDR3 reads TGTGCCAGTAGAAGGGGGCAGGCCCCAGATACGCAGTATTTT.

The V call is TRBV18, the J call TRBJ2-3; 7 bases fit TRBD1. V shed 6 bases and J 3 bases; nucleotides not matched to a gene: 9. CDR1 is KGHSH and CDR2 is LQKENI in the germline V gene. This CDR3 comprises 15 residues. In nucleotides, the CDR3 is TGTGCCAGCTCGGGGTCAGGGGGTACGACAGATACGCAGTATTTT. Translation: CASSGSGGTTDTQYF.

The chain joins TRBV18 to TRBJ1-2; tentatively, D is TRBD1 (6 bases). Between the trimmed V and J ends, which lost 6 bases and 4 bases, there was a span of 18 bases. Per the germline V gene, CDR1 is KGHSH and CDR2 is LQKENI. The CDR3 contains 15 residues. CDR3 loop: CASSPLGGPGYGYTF. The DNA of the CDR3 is TGTGCCAGCTCGCCCCTCGGGGGGCCGGGCTATGGCTACACCTTC.

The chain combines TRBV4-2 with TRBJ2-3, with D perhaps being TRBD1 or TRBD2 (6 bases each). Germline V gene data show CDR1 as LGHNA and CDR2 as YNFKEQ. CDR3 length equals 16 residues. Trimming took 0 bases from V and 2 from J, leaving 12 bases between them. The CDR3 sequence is CASSQDLRGHTDTQYF. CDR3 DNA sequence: TGTGCCAGCAGCCAAGATCTCCGGGGGCACACAGATACGCAGTATTTT.

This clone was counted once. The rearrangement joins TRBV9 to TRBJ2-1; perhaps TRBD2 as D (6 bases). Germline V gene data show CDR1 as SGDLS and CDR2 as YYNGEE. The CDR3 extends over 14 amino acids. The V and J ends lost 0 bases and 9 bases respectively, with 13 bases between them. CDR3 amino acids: CASSVGTGRGEQFF. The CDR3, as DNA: TGTGCCAGCAGCGTAGGGACCGGGAGAGGTGAGCAGTTCTTC.

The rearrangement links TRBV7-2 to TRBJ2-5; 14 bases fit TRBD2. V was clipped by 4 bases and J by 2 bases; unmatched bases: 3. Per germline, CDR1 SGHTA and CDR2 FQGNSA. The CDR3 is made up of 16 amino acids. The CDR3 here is CASSSGLAGGQETQYF. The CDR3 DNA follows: TGTGCCAGCAGCTCCGGACTAGCGGGGGGTCAAGAGACCCAGTACTTC.

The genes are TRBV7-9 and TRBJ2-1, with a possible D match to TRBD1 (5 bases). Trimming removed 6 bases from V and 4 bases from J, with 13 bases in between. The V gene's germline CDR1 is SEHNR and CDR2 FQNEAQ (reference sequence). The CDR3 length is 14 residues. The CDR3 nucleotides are TGTGCCAGCAGGGTGGGGCTGGGATACAATGAGCAGTTCTTC. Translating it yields CASRVGLGYNEQFF.

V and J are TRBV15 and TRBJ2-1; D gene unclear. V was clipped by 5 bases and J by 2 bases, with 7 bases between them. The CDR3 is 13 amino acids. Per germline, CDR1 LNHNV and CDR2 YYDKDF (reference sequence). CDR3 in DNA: TGTGCCACCAGCGGGAAAGCCTACAATGAGCAGTTCTTC. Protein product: CATSGKAYNEQFF.

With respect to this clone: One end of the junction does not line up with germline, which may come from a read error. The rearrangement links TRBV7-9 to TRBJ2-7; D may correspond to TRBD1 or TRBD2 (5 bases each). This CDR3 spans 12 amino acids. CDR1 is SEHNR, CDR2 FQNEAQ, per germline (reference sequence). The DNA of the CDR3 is TGTGCCAGCAGCTTCAAGATAGGGGAGCGGTACTTC. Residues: CASSFKIGERYF.

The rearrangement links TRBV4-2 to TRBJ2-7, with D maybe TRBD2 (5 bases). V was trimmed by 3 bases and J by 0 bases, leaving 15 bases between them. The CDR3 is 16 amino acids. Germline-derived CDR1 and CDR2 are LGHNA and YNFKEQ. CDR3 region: CASSHPGLTDSYEQYF. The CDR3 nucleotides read TGTGCCAGCAGCCATCCTGGACTTACTGACTCCTACGAGCAGTACTTC.

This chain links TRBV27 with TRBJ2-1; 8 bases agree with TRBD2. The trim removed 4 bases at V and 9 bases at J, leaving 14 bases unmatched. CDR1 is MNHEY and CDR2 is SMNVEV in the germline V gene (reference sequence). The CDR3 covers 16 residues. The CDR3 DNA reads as TGTGCCAGCAGTTCCCCCGGGAGGGCCACTCCCCCTGAGCAGTTCTTC. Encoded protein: CASSSPGRATPPEQFF.

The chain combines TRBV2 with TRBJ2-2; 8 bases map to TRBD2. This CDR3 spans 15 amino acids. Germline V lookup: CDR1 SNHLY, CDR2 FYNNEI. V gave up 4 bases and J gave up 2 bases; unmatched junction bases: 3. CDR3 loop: CASSAGTRNTGELFF. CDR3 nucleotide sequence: TGTGCCAGCAGTGCCGGGACTAGAAACACCGGGGAGCTGTTTTTT.

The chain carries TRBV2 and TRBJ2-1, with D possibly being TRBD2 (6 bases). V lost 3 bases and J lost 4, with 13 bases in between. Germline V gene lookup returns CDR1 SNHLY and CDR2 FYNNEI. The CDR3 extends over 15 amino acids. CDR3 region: CASSDGGRKYNEQFF. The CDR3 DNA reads TGTGCCAGCAGTGATGGAGGGAGAAAATACAATGAGCAGTTCTTC.

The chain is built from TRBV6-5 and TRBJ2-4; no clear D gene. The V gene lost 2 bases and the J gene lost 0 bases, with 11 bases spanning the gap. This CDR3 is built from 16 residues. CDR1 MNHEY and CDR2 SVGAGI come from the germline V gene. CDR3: CASSYTVLRAKNIQYF. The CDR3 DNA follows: TGTGCCAGCAGTTACACTGTCCTCAGAGCCAAAAACATTCAGTACTTC.

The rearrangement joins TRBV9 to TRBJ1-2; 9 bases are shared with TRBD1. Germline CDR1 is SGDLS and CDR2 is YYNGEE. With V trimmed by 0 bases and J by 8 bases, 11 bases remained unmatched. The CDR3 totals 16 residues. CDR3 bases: TGTGCCAGCAGCGTAGTGGGGACAGGGATCCCCTACGGCTACACCTTC. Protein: CASSVVGTGIPYGYTF.

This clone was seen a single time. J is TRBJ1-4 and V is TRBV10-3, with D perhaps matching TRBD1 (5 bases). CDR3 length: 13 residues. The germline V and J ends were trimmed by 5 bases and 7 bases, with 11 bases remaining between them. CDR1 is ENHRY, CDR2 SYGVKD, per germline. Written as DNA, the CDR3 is TGTGCCATCAGTCCGAGGGGACGTGAAAAACTGTTTTTT. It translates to CAISPRGREKLFF.

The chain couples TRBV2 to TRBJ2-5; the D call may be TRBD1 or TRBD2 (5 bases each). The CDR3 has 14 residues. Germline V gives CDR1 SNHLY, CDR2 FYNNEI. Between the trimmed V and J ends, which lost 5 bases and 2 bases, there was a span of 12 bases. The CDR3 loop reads CASSPGTGQETQYF. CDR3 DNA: TGTGCCAGCAGTCCCGGGACGGGGCAAGAGACCCAGTACTTC.

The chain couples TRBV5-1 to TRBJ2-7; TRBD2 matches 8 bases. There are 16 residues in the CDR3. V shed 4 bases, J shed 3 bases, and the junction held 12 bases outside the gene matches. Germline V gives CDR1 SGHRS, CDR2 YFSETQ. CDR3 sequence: CASSPKGTGGGYEQYF. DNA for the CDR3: TGCGCCAGCAGCCCCAAGGGGACGGGAGGGGGCTACGAGCAGTACTTC.

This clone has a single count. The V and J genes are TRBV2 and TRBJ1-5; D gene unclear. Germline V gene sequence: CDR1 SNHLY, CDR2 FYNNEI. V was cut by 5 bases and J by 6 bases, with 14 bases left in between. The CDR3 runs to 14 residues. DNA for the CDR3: TGTGCCAGCAGTCGGGCCAGGAATAGTCAGCCCCAGCATTTT. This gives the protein CASSRARNSQPQHF.

In DNA, the CDR3 is TGTGCCAGCGGCGGCAGGAGGCAAGAGACCCAGTACTTC. Its translation is CASGGRRQETQYF. The rearrangement uses TRBV2 and TRBJ2-5; D perhaps matches TRBD2 (5 bases). This CDR3 spans 13 amino acids. The V end was cut by 8 bases, the J end by 2 bases, with 12 bases between. Germline V gene lookup returns CDR1 SNHLY and CDR2 FYNNEI.

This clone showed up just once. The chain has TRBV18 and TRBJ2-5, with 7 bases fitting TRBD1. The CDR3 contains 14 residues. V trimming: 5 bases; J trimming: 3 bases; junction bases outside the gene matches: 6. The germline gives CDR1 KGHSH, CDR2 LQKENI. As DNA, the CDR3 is TGTGCCAGCTCAGCTCCCGGGACAGAAGAGACCCAGTACTTC. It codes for CASSAPGTEETQYF.

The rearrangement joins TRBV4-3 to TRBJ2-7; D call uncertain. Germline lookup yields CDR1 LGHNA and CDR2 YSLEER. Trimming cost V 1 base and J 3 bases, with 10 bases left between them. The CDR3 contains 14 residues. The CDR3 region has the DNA TGCGCCAGCAGCCAAGGGCTGGAACTCTACGAGCAGTACTTC. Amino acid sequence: CASSQGLELYEQYF.

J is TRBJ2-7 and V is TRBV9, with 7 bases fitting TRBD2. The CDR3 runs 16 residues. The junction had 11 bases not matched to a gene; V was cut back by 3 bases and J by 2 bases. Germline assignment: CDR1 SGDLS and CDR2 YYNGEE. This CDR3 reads CASSASIIAGTYEQYF. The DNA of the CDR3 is TGTGCCAGCAGCGCTTCCATAATAGCGGGTACCTACGAGCAGTACTTC.

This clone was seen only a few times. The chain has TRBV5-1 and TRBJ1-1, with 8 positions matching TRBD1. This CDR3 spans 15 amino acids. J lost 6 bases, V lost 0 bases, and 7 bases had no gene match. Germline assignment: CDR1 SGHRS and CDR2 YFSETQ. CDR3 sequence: CASSLGSQGASEAFF. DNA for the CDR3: TGCGCCAGCAGCTTGGGGTCGCAGGGGGCTTCTGAAGCTTTCTTT.